These 18 T cell receptor beta chains came from one sample sequenced in a study of blood T cell repertoires in COVID-19. Clones were read by immunoSEQ multiplex PCR, and TCRdb kept only the in-frame ones, dropping some. The table includes about 160,000 clones, over 75% detected once. The material sequenced was peripheral blood. These receptors were collected from a human donor in a cohort sampled during active COVID-19.

J is TRBJ1-1 and V is TRBV18, with TRBD1 identical over 8 bases. The trim removed 3 bases at V and 6 bases at J, leaving 9 bases unmatched. The CDR3 is 15 amino acids. Looked up from germline, CDR1 is KGHSH and CDR2 is LQKENI. CDR3 residues: CASSPVGQGEAEAFF. For the CDR3, the DNA is TGTGCCAGCTCACCGGTAGGACAGGGCGAGGCTGAAGCTTTCTTT.

A few counts support this clone. This rearrangement joins TRBV29-1 to TRBJ1-6, with no clear D. Trimming cost V 6 bases and J 0 bases, with 9 bases left between them. The CDR3 length is 14 residues. Germline assignment: CDR1 SQVTM and CDR2 ANQGSEA. The CDR3 DNA reads TGCAGCGTGAGTTTGAACTCCTATAATTCACCCCTCCACTTT. The encoded protein is CSVSLNSYNSPLHF.

V gene TRBV6-5 combines with J gene TRBJ2-7; D is perhaps TRBD1 (6 bases). In germline, CDR1 is MNHEY, CDR2 SVGAGI. Trimming removed 0 bases from V and 0 bases from J, with 6 bases in between. The CDR3 extends over 14 amino acids. DNA for the CDR3: TGTGCCAGCAGTTACTCGGACAGCTCCTACGAGCAGTACTTC. Protein sequence: CASSYSDSSYEQYF.

The J gene is TRBJ2-7, the V gene TRBV6-5; D is unclear. Germline lookup yields CDR1 MNHEY and CDR2 SVGAGI. V was cut by 6 bases and J by 3 bases, with 6 bases left in between. The CDR3 is 11 amino acids. The CDR3 sequence is CASRQIYEQYF. CDR3 nucleotide sequence: TGTGCCAGCAGGCAGATCTACGAGCAGTACTTC.

This clone was counted only a few times. The chain recombines TRBV9 with TRBJ2-5, with D perhaps TRBD2 (6 bases). This CDR3 has 15 amino acids. Germline CDR1 and CDR2: SGDLS and YYNGEE. Trimming took off 1 base at V and 4 bases at J, with 14 bases between the two ends. The CDR3 DNA follows: TGTGCCAGCAGCGTAAGTGGGGGGTTCGGAGAGACCCAGTACTTC. This gives the protein CASSVSGGFGETQYF.

This chain uses TRBV7-9 with TRBJ2-7, with a tentative D call TRBD2 (5 bases). Looked up from germline, CDR1 is SEHNR and CDR2 is FQNEAQ (reference sequence). The V end lost 5 bases, the J end lost 3 bases, and 14 bases lay between the germline ends. This CDR3 spans 14 amino acids. CDR3: CASSHGDGVYEQYF. The CDR3 bases are TGTGCCAGCAGCCACGGGGATGGAGTCTACGAGCAGTACTTC.

V is TRBV10-3 and J is TRBJ2-1; the D is unclear. The length of the CDR3 is 11 residues. The ends were cut back, 11 bases at V and 4 bases at J, with 9 bases in the middle. Germline CDR1 and CDR2: ENHRY and SYGVKD. The CDR3 bases are TGTGCCTCGCTCGGGTACAATGAGCAGTTCTTC. This gives the protein CASLGYNEQFF.

The V and J genes are TRBV19 and TRBJ2-7; 10 bases are a match to TRBD1. Germline CDR1 and CDR2: LNHDA and SQIVND (reference sequence). The CDR3 spans 13 residues. The V gene end was trimmed by 6 bases and the J gene end by 5 bases; junction bases not matched to a gene: 4. The CDR3 sequence is CASSGTGVHEQYF. In nucleotides, the CDR3 is TGTGCCAGTAGCGGGACAGGGGTCCACGAGCAGTACTTC.

The chain has TRBV11-2 and TRBJ2-2; the D is unclear. The CDR3 loop spans 14 amino acids. Germline CDR1 is SGHAT and CDR2 is FQNNGV. Trimming removed 0 bases from V and 4 bases from J, with 6 bases in between. The CDR3 is CASSLEWPTGELFF. DNA for the CDR3: TGTGCCAGCAGCTTAGAATGGCCCACCGGGGAGCTGTTTTTT.

The genes are TRBV9 and TRBJ2-1, with D tentatively TRBD1 (6 bases). Trimming removed 4 bases from V and 4 bases from J, with 12 bases in between. Germline CDR1 and CDR2: SGDLS and YYNGEE. The CDR3 totals 14 residues. CDR3 in amino acids: CASSPRGQYNEQFF. The DNA for the CDR3 is TGTGCCAGCAGCCCCCGAGGACAGTACAATGAGCAGTTCTTC. The complete variable domain, with remaining parts taken from reference TRBV9 and TRBJ2-1, reads DSGVTQTPKHLITATGQRVTLRCSPRSGDLSVYWYQQSLDQGLQFLIQYYNGEERAKGNILERFSAQQFPDLHSELNLSSLELGDSALYFCASSPRGQYNEQFFGPGTRLTVL.

V and J are TRBV21-1 and TRBJ1-6; the tabulated D call, TRBD1, remains unverified against the DNA. TRBV21-1 is marked as a pseudogene. The CDR3 spans 16 residues. The CDR3 DNA reads TGTGCCAGCAGCAAAATGGACAGGACGAAGAATTCACCCCTCCACTTT. Amino acid sequence: CASSKMDRTKNSPLHF.

The V and J genes are TRBV24-1 and TRBJ2-3, with 9 bases aligning to TRBD2. This CDR3 comprises 15 residues. V lost 7 bases and J lost 3; bases outside the gene matches: 7. The germline gives CDR1 KGHDR, CDR2 SFDVKD. CDR3 DNA: TGTGCCACCAGCCACGGCGCGGGAGGGACAGATACGCAGTATTTT. Translated, it gives CATSHGAGGTDTQYF.

The chain has TRBV7-9 and TRBJ2-1, with 9 bases fitting TRBD2. CDR3 size: 15 residues. The germline V gene has CDR1 SEHNR and CDR2 FQNEAQ (reference sequence). With 5 bases clipped from V and 4 bases from J, the junction kept 6 bases outside the gene matches. The CDR3 DNA follows: TGTGCCAGCAGCCCAAGCGGGGGGCCTTACAATGAGCAGTTCTTC. It encodes CASSPSGGPYNEQFF.

This clone was seen a single time. CDR3 loop: CATSDRGRETQYF. The CDR3 bases are TGTGCCACCAGCGACAGGGGGCGAGAGACCCAGTACTTC. J is TRBJ2-5 and V is TRBV24-1; 10 nucleotides match TRBD1. CDR1 and CDR2 (germline): KGHDR, SFDVKD. This CDR3 spans 13 amino acids. Trimming took 7 bases from V and 4 from J; bases not matched to a gene: 2.

This chain joins TRBV5-4 and TRBJ1-2, with 8 bases lining up with TRBD1. V lost 0 bases and J lost 1; bases outside the gene matches: 8. The CDR3 runs to 17 residues. The V gene's germline CDR1 is SGHNT and CDR2 YYREEE (reference sequence). The CDR3 bases are TGTGCCAGCAGCTTGGGGCTTCAGGGGGCTGGTAACTATGGCTACACCTTC. Its translation: CASSLGLQGAGNYGYTF.

V gene TRBV9 combines with J gene TRBJ1-2, with 10 positions matching TRBD1. J was trimmed by 6 bases and V by 4 bases; bases with no gene match: 9. Germline V gives CDR1 SGDLS, CDR2 YYNGEE. The CDR3 totals 15 residues. CDR3 nucleotides: TGTGCCAGCAGCCCAAGTCCTGGGACAGGGGATGGCTACACCTTC. It yields the protein CASSPSPGTGDGYTF. Full variable domain (missing parts from reference TRBV9 and TRBJ1-2): DSGVTQTPKHLITATGQRVTLRCSPRSGDLSVYWYQQSLDQGLQFLIQYYNGEERAKGNILERFSAQQFPDLHSELNLSSLELGDSALYFCASSPSPGTGDGYTFGSGTRLTVV.

The genes are TRBV15 and TRBJ1-6; tentatively, D is TRBD1 (6 bases). CDR3 length: 15 amino acids. The V end was cut by 5 bases, the J end by 6 bases, with 14 bases between. The V gene's germline CDR1 is LNHNV and CDR2 YYDKDF (reference sequence). CDR3 region: CATSARTESNSPLHF. The CDR3 DNA sequence: TGTGCCACCAGCGCCCGGACAGAAAGTAATTCACCCCTCCACTTT.

The J gene is TRBJ1-5, the V gene TRBV6-6; 7 bases agree with TRBD1. The CDR3 runs 16 residues. The V gene's germline CDR1 is MNHNY and CDR2 SVGAGI (reference sequence). V shed 0 bases and J 6 bases; nucleotides not matched to a gene: 8. The chain's CDR3 is CASSYSGDRDGQPQHF. Here the CDR3 DNA reads TGTGCCAGCAGTTACTCGGGAGACAGGGACGGTCAGCCCCAGCATTTT.